These 26 T cell receptor beta chains were all obtained from the same sample, sequenced in a study of cytomegalovirus exposure and HLA in healthy donors. Libraries were prepared by immunoSEQ multiplex PCR; TCRdb keeps only in-frame clonotypes and omits some of them. Found here are some 250,000 clones, around 91% of them singletons; the top ten hold 0.35% to 0.4%. The sample comprised PBMCs. The receptors here all came from a woman in her late teens or twenties in good health and CMV-seronegative.

The J gene is TRBJ2-1, the V gene TRBV28; tentatively, D is TRBD2 (6 bases). The CDR3 is 14 residues long. Trimming took off 6 bases at V and 1 base at J, with 10 bases between the two ends. Germline assignment: CDR1 MDHEN and CDR2 SYDVKM. In DNA, the CDR3 is TGTGCCAGCAGCCCGGGGGTTTCCTACAATGAGCAGTTCTTC. Its protein product is CASSPGVSYNEQFF.

The rearrangement uses TRBV10-3 and TRBJ2-3, with 9 positions matching TRBD2. CDR3 length: 17 amino acids. Losses at the gene ends were 0 bases for V and 0 bases for J; bases not matched to a gene: 4. Germline CDR1 ENHRY, CDR2 SYGVKD. The CDR3 DNA is TGTGCCATCAGTGAGTCGGCGGGGGGGGCTAGCACAGATACGCAGTATTTT. Encoded protein: CAISESAGGASTDTQYF.

V is TRBV7-6 and J is TRBJ2-6; D gene unclear. Germline loops: CDR1 SGHVS, CDR2 FNYEAQ. The CDR3 totals 13 residues. V was pared by 5 bases and J by 2 bases, with 4 bases between. The CDR3 sequence: CASSQAGANVLTF. The CDR3 region has the DNA TGTGCCAGCAGCCAGGCTGGGGCCAACGTCCTGACTTTC.

In DNA, the CDR3 is TGTGCCAGCAGGAACACAGGGAACACTGAAGCTTTCTTT. It translates to CASRNTGNTEAFF. The chain links TRBV6-1 to TRBJ1-1, with D possibly TRBD1 on 5 matching bases. This CDR3 comprises 13 residues. CDR1 is MNHNS, CDR2 SASEGT, per germline. The V and J ends lost 6 bases and 1 base respectively, with 9 bases between them.

V is TRBV9 and J is TRBJ1-5; maybe TRBD1 (5 bases). The CDR3 is made up of 16 amino acids. The V gene lost 0 bases and the J gene lost 0 bases, with 10 bases spanning the gap. The V gene's germline CDR1 is SGDLS and CDR2 YYNGEE. The CDR3 region has the DNA TGTGCCAGCAGCGTAGGGGTAGGGGATAGCAATCAGCCCCAGCATTTT. This encodes CASSVGVGDSNQPQHF.

The chain couples TRBV5-4 to TRBJ1-6; D possibly corresponds to TRBD1 (5 bases). The germline V and J ends were trimmed by 5 bases and 2 bases, with 11 bases remaining between them. The CDR3 covers 15 residues. Looked up from germline, CDR1 is SGHNT and CDR2 is YYREEE (reference sequence). In DNA, the CDR3 is TGTGCCAGCAGGACCTCAGGGACCTATAATTCACCCCTCCACTTT. Translating it yields CASRTSGTYNSPLHF.

J is TRBJ1-1 and V is TRBV6-1; D is undetermined. The CDR3 covers 17 residues. The germline gives CDR1 MNHNS, CDR2 SASEGT. Trimming left V 2 bases short and J 0 bases short, with 16 bases between. The CDR3 reads CASSELAPGSMNTEAFF. In nucleotides, the CDR3 is TGTGCCAGCAGTGAACTGGCGCCGGGGTCCATGAACACTGAAGCTTTCTTT.

The rearrangement uses TRBV28 and TRBJ1-6, with TRBD1 matching 10 bases. J was trimmed by 7 bases and V by 8 bases; bases with no gene match: 11. Germline V gene sequence: CDR1 MDHEN, CDR2 SYDVKM. This CDR3 is 16 amino acids long. The CDR3 loop is CASGVPGQGKNSPLHF. The CDR3 DNA sequence: TGTGCCAGCGGAGTCCCGGGACAGGGGAAAAATTCACCCCTCCACTTT.

The chain recombines TRBV18 with TRBJ2-3, with 9 bases that match TRBD2. Germline CDR1 and CDR2: KGHSH and LQKENI. The V segment lost 1 base and the J segment 1 base; nucleotides outside the gene matches: 9. The CDR3 is 18 residues long. CDR3: CASSPQSPWTSGTDTQYF. The DNA for the CDR3 is TGTGCCAGCTCACCACAGAGCCCATGGACTAGCGGCACAGATACGCAGTATTTT.

J is TRBJ2-3 and V is TRBV7-2; the match to TRBD2 covers 8 bases. This CDR3 comprises 16 residues. Germline V gives CDR1 SGHTA, CDR2 FQGNSA. V trimming: 5 bases; J trimming: 0 bases; junction bases outside the gene matches: 7. Here the CDR3 DNA reads TGTGCCAGCAGCCCCGGAGCGGGGGCAAGCACAGATACGCAGTATTTT. It encodes CASSPGAGASTDTQYF.

The rearrangement uses TRBV28 and TRBJ2-1; D is unclear. Germline CDR1 MDHEN, CDR2 SYDVKM. The CDR3 consists of 13 residues. V was cut by 6 bases and J by 6 bases, with 12 bases left in between. CDR3 sequence reads: CASSIDFLNEQFF. CDR3 bases: TGTGCCAGCAGCATAGATTTCCTCAATGAGCAGTTCTTC.

V is TRBV6-6 and J is TRBJ2-1; 8 bases line up with TRBD1. The J segment lost 7 bases and the V segment lost 4 bases, leaving 6 bases of the junction unmatched. There are 14 residues in the CDR3. CDR1 and CDR2 from the germline V gene are MNHNY and SVGAGI (reference sequence). In DNA, the CDR3 is TGTGCCAGCAGTTCGGACAGGGTTTGGAATGAGCAGTTCTTC. This translates into CASSSDRVWNEQFF.

V usage is TRBV4-1 and J usage is TRBJ1-2; the match to TRBD1 covers 8 bases. V lost 3 bases to trimming and J lost 4 bases; unmatched junction nucleotides: 13. This CDR3 has 17 amino acids. From germline, CDR1 is MGHRA and CDR2 YSYEKL. In DNA, the CDR3 is TGCGCCAGCAGCCATGCCCTGCGGGACAGGAAACCCTATGGCTACACCTTC. Translated: CASSHALRDRKPYGYTF.

The rearrangement links TRBV5-1 to TRBJ1-1; 9 bases line up with TRBD1. The CDR3 totals 15 residues. CDR1 and CDR2 from the germline V gene are SGHRS and YFSETQ. V shed 0 bases and J 4 bases; nucleotides not matched to a gene: 4. The CDR3, as DNA: TGCGCCAGCAGCTTGGCGCGGGACAGGGTCACTGAAGCTTTCTTT. Amino acids: CASSLARDRVTEAFF.

This chain links TRBV14 with TRBJ1-4; weak D call: TRBD1 (5 bases). Germline V CDR1 and CDR2: SGHDN, FVKESK. V was trimmed by 0 bases and J by 3 bases, leaving 14 bases between them. The CDR3 is 17 residues long. CDR3 bases: TGTGCCAGCAGCCAAGATAACGGGGGGACCCCTAATGAAAAACTGTTTTTT. Its translation: CASSQDNGGTPNEKLFF.

The chain couples TRBV11-1 to TRBJ1-5; the D is unclear. Germline-derived CDR1 and CDR2 are SGHAT and FQDESV (reference sequence). The CDR3 loop spans 14 amino acids. V was trimmed by 5 bases and J by 3 bases, leaving 11 bases between them. In DNA, the CDR3 is TGTGCCAGCAGCCCCGGGGAGCCCAATCAGCCCCAGCATTTT. It yields the protein CASSPGEPNQPQHF.

The chain recombines TRBV6-4 with TRBJ1-5, with D possibly matching TRBD1 (6 bases). V lost 7 bases to trimming and J lost 0 bases, with 7 bases between them. The V gene's germline CDR1 is MRHNA and CDR2 SNTAGT. CDR3 size: 13 residues. This CDR3 reads CASNRDSNQPQHF. The CDR3 bases are TGTGCCAGCAACAGGGATAGCAATCAGCCCCAGCATTTT.

The CDR3 loop is CASGLAGVETQYF. The DNA of the CDR3 is TGTGCCAGCGGACTAGCGGGGGTAGAGACCCAGTACTTC. The chain has TRBV10-3 and TRBJ2-5; 13 nucleotides agree with TRBD2. The CDR3 totals 13 residues. The V and J ends lost 10 bases and 4 bases, in that order; junction bases with no gene match: 3. The germline CDR1 and CDR2 sequences are ENHRY and SYGVKD.

The V call is TRBV2, the J call TRBJ1-1; D unresolved. Trimming stripped 5 bases from V and 6 bases from J, with 16 bases between. Germline CDR1 SNHLY, CDR2 FYNNEI. The CDR3 consists of 14 residues. CDR3 protein: CASSPRSFAAEAFF. The CDR3 DNA is TGTGCCAGCAGTCCGCGGTCTTTTGCAGCTGAAGCTTTCTTT.

V and J are TRBV7-6 and TRBJ1-1; D is uncertain. The CDR3 extends over 15 amino acids. Trimming took off 3 bases at V and 3 bases at J, with 14 bases between the two ends. CDR1 and CDR2 from the germline V gene are SGHVS and FNYEAQ. The CDR3 sequence is CASSFGGKGYTEAFF. For the CDR3, the DNA is TGTGCCAGCAGCTTTGGCGGGAAAGGGTACACTGAAGCTTTCTTT.

J is TRBJ2-3 and V is TRBV30; D perhaps matches TRBD1 (7 bases). This CDR3 region has 15 residues. Per germline, CDR1 GTSNPN and CDR2 SVGIG (reference sequence). V dropped 4 bases and J dropped 4 bases, with 18 bases sitting between them. CDR3 amino acids: CAWTMQGDLADTQYF. In nucleotides, the CDR3 is TGTGCCTGGACAATGCAGGGGGACTTGGCAGATACGCAGTATTTT.

The chain employs TRBV13 and TRBJ1-1; no clear D gene. This CDR3 spans 14 amino acids. Germline CDR1 is PRHDT and CDR2 is FYEKMQ (reference sequence). Trimming took off 3 bases at V and 8 bases at J, with 16 bases between the two ends. CDR3 DNA sequence: TGTGCCAGCAGCTTGGCTAGGCCCGTCCCCGAAGCTTTCTTT. It is translated as CASSLARPVPEAFF.

The chain is built from TRBV20-1 and TRBJ1-4; perhaps TRBD1 as D (6 bases). The CDR3 runs 11 residues. Germline CDR1 is DFQATT and CDR2 is SNEGSKA (reference sequence). V was pared by 3 bases and J by 11 bases, with 10 bases between. CDR3 bases: TGCAGTGCTAGTCAGGGGCTTAAACTGTTTTTT. Translation: CSASQGLKLFF.

In this sample, this clone turned up once. V and J are TRBV29-1 and TRBJ2-3; 16 nucleotides agree with TRBD2. V lost 6 bases and J lost 7; bases outside the gene matches: 7. The CDR3 is made up of 15 amino acids. Per germline, CDR1 SQVTM and CDR2 ANQGSEA. The CDR3 here is CSVGLAGGNRYTQYF. In nucleotides, the CDR3 is TGCAGCGTGGGACTAGCGGGGGGGAATCGATATACGCAGTATTTT.

This sequence joins TRBV5-4 and TRBJ2-7; 8 positions match TRBD1. The germline V gene encodes CDR1 SGHNT and CDR2 YYREEE (reference sequence). After removal of 3 bases from V and 0 bases from J, the junction contained 8 bases not matched to a gene. The CDR3 consists of 16 residues. The CDR3 nucleotides are TGTGCCAGCAGCTCTGGACCGGGACAGGACTCCTACGAGCAGTACTTC. Its translation: CASSSGPGQDSYEQYF.

The V gene is TRBV4-1, the J gene TRBJ1-1, with D uncertain. The CDR3 runs to 14 residues. The germline gives CDR1 MGHRA, CDR2 YSYEKL. V was cut by 6 bases and J by 4 bases, with 15 bases left in between. The CDR3 sequence is CASRTTGLSTEAFF. CDR3 nucleotides: TGCGCCAGCAGGACCACGGGTCTCAGCACTGAAGCTTTCTTT.